This entry is about one T cell receptor (beta chain). The data stem from a study of control samples from healthy donors and cancer patients. TCRdb's table, derived via immunoSEQ multiplex PCR, lists solely in-frame clones and lacks some. The data show 120,000 or so clones, 90% seen once. This CDR3 contains 14 residues. Germline V gene data show CDR1 as LNHDA and CDR2 as SQIVND (reference sequence). J was trimmed by 3 bases and V by 6 bases; bases with no gene match: 2. The sequenced material came from blood. V usage is TRBV19 and J usage is TRBJ2-1; 10 bases align to TRBD2. The receptor was isolated from a man between 18 and 29 years old in good health. The CDR3 loop reads CASRGTSDYNEQFF. CDR3 bases: TGTGCCAGTAGAGGGACTAGCGACTACAATGAGCAGTTCTTC.